In this sample, the clone carrying this T cell receptor beta chain turned up many times. The sample belongs to a study of T cells of healthy individuals. Germline CDR1 LNHNV, CDR2 YYDKDF (reference sequence). The CDR3 extends over 14 amino acids. With 1 base removed from V and 3 bases from J, the gap between germline ends came to 9 bases. TCRdb re-derived calls from the 5' RACE reads in MiXCR, one entry per CDR3 protein. In the table there are tens of thousands of distinct CDR3 sequences, about 15% of which are singletons. The rearrangement joins TRBV15 to TRBJ2-5; weak D call: TRBD1 (5 bases). The TCR comes from a human donor in good health. CDR3 coding DNA: TGTGCCACCAGCAGAGGGGGCGCAAAAGAGACCCAGTACTTC. Translated, it gives CATSRGGAKETQYF.